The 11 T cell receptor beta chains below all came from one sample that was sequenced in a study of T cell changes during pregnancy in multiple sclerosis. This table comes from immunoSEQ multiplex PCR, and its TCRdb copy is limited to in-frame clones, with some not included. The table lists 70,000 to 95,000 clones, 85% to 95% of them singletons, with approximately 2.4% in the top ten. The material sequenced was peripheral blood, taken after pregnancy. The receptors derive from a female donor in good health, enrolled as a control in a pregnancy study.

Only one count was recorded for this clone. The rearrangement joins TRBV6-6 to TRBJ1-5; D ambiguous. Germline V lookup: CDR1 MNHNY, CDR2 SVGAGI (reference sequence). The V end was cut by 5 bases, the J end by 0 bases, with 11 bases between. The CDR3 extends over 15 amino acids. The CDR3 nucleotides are TGTGCCAGCAGTCTCCCGGGGTATAGCAATCAGCCCCAGCATTTT. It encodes CASSLPGYSNQPQHF.

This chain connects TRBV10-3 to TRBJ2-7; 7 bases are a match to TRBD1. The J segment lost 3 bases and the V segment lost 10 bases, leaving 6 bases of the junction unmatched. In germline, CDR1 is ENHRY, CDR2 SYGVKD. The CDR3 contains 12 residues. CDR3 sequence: CATRGGGYEQYF. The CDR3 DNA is TGTGCCACCAGAGGGGGCGGCTACGAGCAGTACTTC.

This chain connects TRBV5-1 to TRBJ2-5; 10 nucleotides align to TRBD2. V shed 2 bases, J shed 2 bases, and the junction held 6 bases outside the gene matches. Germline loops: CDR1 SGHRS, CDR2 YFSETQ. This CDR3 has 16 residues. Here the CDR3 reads CASSFLLAGRQETQYF. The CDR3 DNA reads TGCGCCAGCAGCTTCCTACTAGCGGGGAGGCAAGAGACCCAGTACTTC.

As DNA, the CDR3 is TGTGCCAGCAGCCCTGGGACTAACGAGCAGTACTTC. This translates into CASSPGTNEQYF. J is TRBJ2-7 and V is TRBV11-3; TRBD2 matches 7 bases. Germline CDR1 and CDR2: SGHNT and YENEEA. J was trimmed by 5 bases and V by 5 bases; bases with no gene match: 3. The CDR3 sequence is 12 residues long. Looking up the rest from reference TRBV11-3 and TRBJ2-7 gives the full variable domain: EAGVVQSPRYKIIEKKQPVAFWCNPISGHNTLYWYLQNLGQGPELLIRYENEEAVDDSQLPKDRFSAERLKGVDSTLKIQPAELGDSAVYLCASSPGTNEQYFGPGTRLTVT.

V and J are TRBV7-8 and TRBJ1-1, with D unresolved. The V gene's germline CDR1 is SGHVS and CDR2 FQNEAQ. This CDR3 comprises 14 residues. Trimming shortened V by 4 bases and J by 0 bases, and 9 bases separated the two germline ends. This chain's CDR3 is CASSWAGVNTEAFF. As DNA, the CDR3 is TGTGCCAGCAGCTGGGCAGGCGTGAACACTGAAGCTTTCTTT.

Here the CDR3 reads CAISGTWGTGDSGNTIYF. Here the CDR3 DNA reads TGTGCCATCAGTGGGACATGGGGGACAGGGGACTCTGGAAACACCATATATTTT. The V gene is TRBV10-3, the J gene TRBJ1-3; 10 bases map to TRBD1. After removal of 4 bases from V and 0 bases from J, the junction contained 9 bases not matched to a gene. This CDR3 is 18 amino acids long. The germline V gene encodes CDR1 ENHRY and CDR2 SYGVKD.

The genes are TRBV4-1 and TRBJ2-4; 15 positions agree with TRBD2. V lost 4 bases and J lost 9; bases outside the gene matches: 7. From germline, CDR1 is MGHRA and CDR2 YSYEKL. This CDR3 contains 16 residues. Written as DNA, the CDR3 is TGCGCCAGCAGCCCAGGACTAGCGGGAGGGCCTGGCATTCAGTACTTC. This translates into CASSPGLAGGPGIQYF.

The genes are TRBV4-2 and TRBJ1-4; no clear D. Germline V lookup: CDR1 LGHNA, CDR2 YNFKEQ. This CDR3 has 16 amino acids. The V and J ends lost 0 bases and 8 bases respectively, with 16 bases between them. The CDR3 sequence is CASSQDPGYLNEKLFF. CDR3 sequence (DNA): TGTGCCAGCAGCCAAGATCCAGGATATCTCAACGAAAAACTGTTTTTT.

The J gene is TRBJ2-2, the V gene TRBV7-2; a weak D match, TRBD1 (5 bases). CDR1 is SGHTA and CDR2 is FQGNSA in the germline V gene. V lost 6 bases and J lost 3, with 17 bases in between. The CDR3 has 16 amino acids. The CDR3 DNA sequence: TGTGCCAGCAGTAGTCGACAGCAGTTGGACACCGGGGAGCTGTTTTTT. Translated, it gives CASSSRQQLDTGELFF.

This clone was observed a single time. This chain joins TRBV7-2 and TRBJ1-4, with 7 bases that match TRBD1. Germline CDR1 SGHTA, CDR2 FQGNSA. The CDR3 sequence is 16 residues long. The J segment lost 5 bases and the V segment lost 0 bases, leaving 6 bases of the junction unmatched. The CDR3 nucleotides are TGTGCCAGCAGCTTAGCTGCGACAGGGCGGAATGAAAAACTGTTTTTT. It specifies CASSLAATGRNEKLFF.

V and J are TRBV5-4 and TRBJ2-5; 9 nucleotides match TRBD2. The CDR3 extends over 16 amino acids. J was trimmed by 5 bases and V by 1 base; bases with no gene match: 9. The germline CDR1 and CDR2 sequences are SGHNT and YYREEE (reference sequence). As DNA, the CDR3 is TGTGCCAGCAGCTTGAGGGTAGCGGGAGTTAAGGAGACCCAGTACTTC. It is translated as CASSLRVAGVKETQYF.